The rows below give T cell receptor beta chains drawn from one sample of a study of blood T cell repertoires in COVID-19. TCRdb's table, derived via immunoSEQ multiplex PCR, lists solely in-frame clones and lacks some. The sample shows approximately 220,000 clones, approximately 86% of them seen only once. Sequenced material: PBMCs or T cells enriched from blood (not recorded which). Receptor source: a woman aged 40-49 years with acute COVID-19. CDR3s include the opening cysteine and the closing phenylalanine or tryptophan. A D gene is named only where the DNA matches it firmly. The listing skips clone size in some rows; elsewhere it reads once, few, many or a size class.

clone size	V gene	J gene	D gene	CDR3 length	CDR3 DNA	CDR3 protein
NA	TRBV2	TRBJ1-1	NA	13	TGTGCCAGCAGTGGTAGGGCCGGGGTGAGAGCTTTCTTT	CASSGRAGVRAFF
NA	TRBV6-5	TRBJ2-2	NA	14	TGTGCCAGCAGCCCAGGACTGTACACCGGGGAGCTGTTTTTT	CASSPGLYTGELFF
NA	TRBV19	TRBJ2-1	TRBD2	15	TGTGCCACCAGCCAACCTAGCGGGGTGGGGAATGAGCAGTTCTTC	CATSQPSGVGNEQFF
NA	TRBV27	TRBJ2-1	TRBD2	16	TGTGCCAGCAGTTTCGGACTAGCGGGAACCTACAATGAGCAGTTCTTC	CASSFGLAGTYNEQFF
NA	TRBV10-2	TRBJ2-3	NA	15	TGCGCCAGCAGTGAGTCGCCAGGGAACACAGATACGCAGTATTTT	CASSESPGNTDTQYF
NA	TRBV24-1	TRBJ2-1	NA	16	TGTGCCACCAGTGACTTTGACGGGACTTCCTACAATGAGCAGTTCTTC	CATSDFDGTSYNEQFF
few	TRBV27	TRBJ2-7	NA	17	TGTGCCAGCAGCCGATTCCCGGCAACTAGCCCGGGCTACGAGCAGTACTTC	CASSRFPATSPGYEQYF
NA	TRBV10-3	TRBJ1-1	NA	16	TGTGCCATCAGTGAAGGGGGTAAATTAATGAACACTGAAGCTTTCTTT	CAISEGGKLMNTEAFF
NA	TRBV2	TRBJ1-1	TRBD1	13	TGTGCCAGCAGTCTGGGACAGGGTTTTGAAGCTTTCTTT	CASSLGQGFEAFF
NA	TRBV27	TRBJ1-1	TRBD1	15	TGTGCCAGCAGTCCCAGACAGGGAATGAACACTGAAGCTTTCTTT	CASSPRQGMNTEAFF
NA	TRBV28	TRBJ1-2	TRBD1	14	TGTGCCAGCAGTTTCTCCGGGACAGGTTATGGCTACACCTTC	CASSFSGTGYGYTF
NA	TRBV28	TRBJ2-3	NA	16	TGTGCCAGCATCCGGCCGGGGATTTCTAGCACAGATACGCAGTATTTT	CASIRPGISSTDTQYF
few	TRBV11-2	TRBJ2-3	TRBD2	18	TGTGCCAGCAGCTTACAAGCTCGACTAGCGGGAGGGGCGGATACGCAGTATTTT	CASSLQARLAGGADTQYF
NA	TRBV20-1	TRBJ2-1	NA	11	TGCAGTGCTAGCGTTACGGATGAGCAGTTCTTC	CSASVTDEQFF
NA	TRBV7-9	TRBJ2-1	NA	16	TGTGCCAGCAGACCCGAACAGGGAGGGGGGACTGATGAGCAGTTCTTC	CASRPEQGGGTDEQFF
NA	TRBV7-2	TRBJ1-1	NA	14	TGTGCCAGCAGTACCTACAGGGAGAACACTGAAGCTTTCTTT	CASSTYRENTEAFF
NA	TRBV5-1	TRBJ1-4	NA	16	TGCGCCAGCAGCTCGGGACACACCTTAACTAATGAAAAACTGTTTTTT	CASSSGHTLTNEKLFF
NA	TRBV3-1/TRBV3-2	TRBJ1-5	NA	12	TGTGCCAGCAGCCGGAGGGATCAGCCCCAGCATTTT	CASSRRDQPQHF
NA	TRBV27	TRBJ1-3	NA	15	TGTGCCAGCAGTTTATCGTTCAGGGCCGGAAACACCATATATTTT	CASSLSFRAGNTIYF
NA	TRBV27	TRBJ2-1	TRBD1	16	TGTGCCAGCAGTTCCCTTCCAGGGACAGGGGAAAATGAGCAGTTCTTC	CASSSLPGTGENEQFF
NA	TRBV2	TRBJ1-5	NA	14	TGTGCCAGCAGGGCAGGGTATGGCAATCAGCCCCAGCATTTT	CASRAGYGNQPQHF
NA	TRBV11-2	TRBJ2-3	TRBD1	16	TGTGCCAGCAGCTTAACCGGGACAGACGCCACAGATACGCAGTATTTT	CASSLTGTDATDTQYF
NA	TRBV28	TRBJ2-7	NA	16	TGTGCCAGCAGTATACCCGGGTTAGAACACTCCTACGAGCAGTACTTC	CASSIPGLEHSYEQYF
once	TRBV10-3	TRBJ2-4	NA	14	TGTGCCATCAGTGGGATGGGAGTCGGGGATATTCAGTACTTC	CAISGMGVGDIQYF
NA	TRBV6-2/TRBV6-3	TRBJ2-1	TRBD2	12	TGTGCCAGCAGTTTGACTAGCGGGACGCAGTTCTTC	CASSLTSGTQFF
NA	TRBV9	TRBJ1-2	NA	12	TGTGCCAGCAGCGTAGTATCCAGGGGCTACACCTTC	CASSVVSRGYTF
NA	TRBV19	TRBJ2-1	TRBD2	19	TGTGCCAGTAGTATAGTCGGCGGAGCTAGCAATTGGGAGGGGAATGAGCAGTTCTTC	CASSIVGGASNWEGNEQFF
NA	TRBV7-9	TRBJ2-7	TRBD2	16	TGTGCCAGCAGCGCAGGGACTAGCGGGAACCCCTACGAGCAGTACTTC	CASSAGTSGNPYEQYF
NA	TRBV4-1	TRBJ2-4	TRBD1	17	TGCGCCAGCGTAGCCGGGACAGGGGGCTTAGCCAAAAACATTCAGTACTTC	CASVAGTGGLAKNIQYF
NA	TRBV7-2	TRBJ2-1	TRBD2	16	TGTGCCAGCAGCTTTGCTAGCGGGAGCTCCTACAATGAGCAGTTCTTC	CASSFASGSSYNEQFF